The 31 T cell receptor beta chains below come from one sample, sequenced in a study of radiation and T cells in renal cell carcinoma. TCRdb keeps only in-frame clones here, not all; method: immunoSEQ multiplex PCR. The sample has some 140,000 clones, about 88% seen once. Time point meaning: baseline pretreatment blood. The sample's treatment: 15 Gy SBRT to primary tumor, nephrectomy 4 weeks later. The sample in question was blood, obtained from a patient whose treatment included radiotherapy and nephrectomy. The source is a woman in her forties or fifties with renal cell carcinoma.

The chain recombines TRBV4-1 with TRBJ2-1; 10 nucleotides agree with TRBD2. Germline V gene sequence: CDR1 MGHRA, CDR2 YSYEKL. Trimming took 0 bases from V and 9 from J; bases not matched to a gene: 8. This CDR3 spans 16 amino acids. CDR3 sequence reads: CASSQEISGGASEQFF. As DNA, the CDR3 is TGCGCCAGCAGCCAAGAAATCAGCGGGGGGGCATCTGAGCAGTTCTTC.

The rearrangement links TRBV5-1 to TRBJ2-3; no definite D call. The V gene's germline CDR1 is SGHRS and CDR2 YFSETQ. The germline V and J ends were trimmed by 4 bases and 2 bases, with 20 bases remaining between them. The CDR3 totals 17 residues. The CDR3 coding sequence is TGCGCCAGCAGCGGAAGACGTAGTTCTTGGGACACAGATACGCAGTATTTT. This codes for CASSGRRSSWDTDTQYF.

V is TRBV7-2 and J is TRBJ2-3, with TRBD2 matching over 8 bases. J lost 3 bases, V lost 6 bases, and 11 bases had no gene match. Per germline, CDR1 SGHTA and CDR2 FQGNSA. This CDR3 has 16 residues. CDR3 DNA: TGTGCCAGCAGTCCCTCGTTTGCGGGGGGTACAGATACGCAGTATTTT. Its protein is CASSPSFAGGTDTQYF.

In nucleotides, the CDR3 is TGTGCCAGCAGCTTATTTACAGATACGCAGTATTTT. Residues: CASSLFTDTQYF. The chain has TRBV7-2 and TRBJ2-3; D not certain. The ends were cut back, 2 bases at V and 3 bases at J, with 3 bases in the middle. CDR3 size: 12 residues. Germline V gives CDR1 SGHTA, CDR2 FQGNSA.

V and J are TRBV7-6 and TRBJ2-2; perhaps TRBD2 as D (6 bases). V dropped 3 bases and J dropped 10 bases, with 21 bases sitting between them. The germline CDR1 and CDR2 sequences are SGHVS and FNYEAQ. The CDR3 has 16 residues. The CDR3 loop reads CASSFNLGGGSEELFF. The DNA of the CDR3 is TGTGCCAGCAGCTTTAACCTCGGGGGAGGATCGGAGGAGCTGTTTTTT.

Details on this clone: Germline and junction disagree at one end, which may indicate a read error. V and J are TRBV2 and TRBJ1-6, with D unresolved. Germline CDR1 reads SNHLY; CDR2 reads FYNNEI. This CDR3 region has 16 residues. CDR3 loop: CASSEVPGSYNSPLHF. The CDR3 DNA is TGTGCCAGCAGCGAAGTCCCGGGCTCCTATAATTCACCCCTCCACTTT.

This chain joins TRBV5-1 and TRBJ2-2; the D is unclear. This CDR3 is built from 16 residues. Germline V CDR1 and CDR2: SGHRS, YFSETQ. The germline V and J ends were trimmed by 0 bases and 0 bases, with 9 bases remaining between them. CDR3 sequence reads: CASSLVAATNTGELFF. As DNA, the CDR3 is TGCGCCAGCAGCTTGGTAGCAGCCACGAACACCGGGGAGCTGTTTTTT.

The gene calls are TRBV27 and TRBJ2-2; 7 bases map to TRBD1. This CDR3 has 14 amino acids. Losses at the gene ends were 6 bases for V and 2 bases for J; bases not matched to a gene: 3. Germline-derived CDR1 and CDR2 are MNHEY and SMNVEV (reference sequence). Written as DNA, the CDR3 is TGTGCCAGCAGAGGGACAGCTAACACCGGGGAGCTGTTTTTT. This sequence encodes CASRGTANTGELFF.

The chain combines TRBV7-9 with TRBJ2-3, with 10 bases that match TRBD1. The V gene's germline CDR1 is SEHNR and CDR2 FQNEAQ (reference sequence). The CDR3 runs 15 residues. With 4 bases clipped from V and 3 bases from J, the junction kept 4 bases outside the gene matches. The CDR3 loop reads CASSSDRGRTDTQYF. Here the CDR3 DNA reads TGTGCCAGCAGCTCCGACAGGGGGCGGACAGATACGCAGTATTTT.

The chain couples TRBV6-6 to TRBJ1-3; D unclear. The germline gives CDR1 MNHNY, CDR2 SVGAGI (reference sequence). The CDR3 loop spans 12 amino acids. V gave up 5 bases and J gave up 9 bases, with 11 bases separating them. The CDR3 sequence is CASSSLTTTIYF. The CDR3 nucleotides are TGTGCCAGCAGTAGCTTGACAACCACCATATATTTT.

The chain links TRBV19 to TRBJ2-7; tentative D call: TRBD2 (6 bases). The CDR3 extends over 14 amino acids. The germline V gene has CDR1 LNHDA and CDR2 SQIVND (reference sequence). V gave up 5 bases and J gave up 2 bases, with 13 bases separating them. CDR3 nucleotide sequence: TGTGCCAGTAGTTCCCGGGACTCCGCCTACGAGCAGTACTTC. This codes for CASSSRDSAYEQYF.

The chain recombines TRBV14 with TRBJ1-3; D uncertain. Trimming cost V 3 bases and J 12 bases, with 6 bases left between them. Per the germline V gene, CDR1 is SGHDN and CDR2 is FVKESK. The CDR3 is made up of 10 amino acids. The CDR3 loop reads CASSQELIYF. CDR3 coding DNA: TGTGCCAGCAGCCAGGAGCTCATATATTTT.

This sequence joins TRBV4-1 and TRBJ1-2, with D unclear. Germline V gives CDR1 MGHRA, CDR2 YSYEKL. V lost 2 bases to trimming and J lost 2 bases, with 9 bases between them. CDR3 length: 14 residues. Here the CDR3 reads CASSQRNANYGYTF. CDR3 DNA: TGCGCCAGCAGCCAAAGGAACGCGAACTATGGCTACACCTTC.

V is TRBV4-1 and J is TRBJ2-5, with a tentative D call TRBD1 (6 bases). The J call may be faulty, since TRBJ2-7 better matches the DNA end. The CDR3 extends over 15 amino acids. Germline V gives CDR1 MGHRA, CDR2 YSYEKL. Written as DNA, the CDR3 is TGCGCCAGCAGCCAAACAACAGGGCAGTGGAACGAGCAGTACTTC. It specifies CASSQTTGQWNEQYF.

This chain joins TRBV19 and TRBJ1-2; D is unclear. CDR3 length: 15 residues. Germline V lookup: CDR1 LNHDA, CDR2 SQIVND (reference sequence). The V and J ends lost 6 bases and 0 bases respectively, with 14 bases between them. The DNA of the CDR3 is TGTGCCAGTAGCCCCGGACGGAGACCTAACTATGGCTACACCTTC. Its translation: CASSPGRRPNYGYTF. Supplemented by reference TRBV19 and TRBJ1-2, the full variable domain reads DGGITQSPKYLFRKEGQNVTLSCEQNLNHDAMYWYRQDPGQGLRLIYYSQIVNDFQKGDIAEGYSVSREKKESFPLTVTSAQKNPTAFYLCASSPGRRPNYGYTFGSGTRLTVV.

In this sample, this clone turned up once. V usage is TRBV7-9 and J usage is TRBJ1-1; D remains ambiguous. The CDR3 covers 15 residues. Trimming cost V 6 bases and J 1 base, with 15 bases left between them. Germline V gene lookup returns CDR1 SEHNR and CDR2 FQNEAQ (reference sequence). CDR3 amino acids: CASRHQAVQNTEAFF. For the CDR3, the DNA is TGTGCCAGCAGGCACCAGGCCGTTCAGAACACTGAAGCTTTCTTT.

This chain connects TRBV7-8 to TRBJ1-5; 10 positions match TRBD1. Germline CDR1 reads SGHVS; CDR2 reads FQNEAQ. V was clipped by 2 bases and J by 6 bases; unmatched bases: 4. This CDR3 is built from 15 residues. CDR3 residues: CASSLRDRGIQPQHF. The CDR3 DNA reads as TGTGCCAGCAGCTTAAGGGACAGGGGCATTCAGCCCCAGCATTTT.

This sequence joins TRBV7-3 and TRBJ2-1; 11 nucleotides agree with TRBD2. From germline, CDR1 is SGHTA and CDR2 FQGTGA. CDR3 length: 16 amino acids. V shed 2 bases and J 5 bases; nucleotides not matched to a gene: 5. The DNA of the CDR3 is TGTGCCAGCAGCTTATTATTGACTAGCGGGGACAATGAGCAGTTCTTC. It encodes CASSLLLTSGDNEQFF.

There are a few counts of this clone. This rearrangement joins TRBV11-3 to TRBJ1-2, with D perhaps matching TRBD1 (5 bases). Germline-derived CDR1 and CDR2 are SGHNT and YENEEA. V was pared by 0 bases and J by 8 bases, with 13 bases between. This CDR3 contains 14 residues. The CDR3 DNA sequence: TGTGCCAGCAGCTTAGATCCTACAGGTACCGGCTACACCTTC. The encoded protein is CASSLDPTGTGYTF. The whole variable domain, remainder taken from reference TRBV11-3 and TRBJ1-2, is EAGVVQSPRYKIIEKKQPVAFWCNPISGHNTLYWYLQNLGQGPELLIRYENEEAVDDSQLPKDRFSAERLKGVDSTLKIQPAELGDSAVYLCASSLDPTGTGYTFGSGTRLTVV.

With regard to this clone: Germline is not matched at one junction end, which may reflect a read error. The V gene is TRBV7-7, the J gene TRBJ2-2, with D perhaps matching TRBD1 (6 bases). CDR3 length: 15 residues. Per germline, CDR1 SSHAT and CDR2 FNYEAQ (reference sequence). CDR3 sequence (DNA): TGTGCTAGCACCTTGGGGGCTGCGAACACCGGGGAGCTGTTTTTT. It is translated as CASTLGAANTGELFF.

J is TRBJ2-7 and V is TRBV19; 9 bases match TRBD1. J was trimmed by 3 bases and V by 6 bases; bases with no gene match: 3. The CDR3 totals 13 residues. Germline-derived CDR1 and CDR2 are LNHDA and SQIVND (reference sequence). CDR3 coding DNA: TGTGCCAGTAGGCGACAGGGGGTCTACGAGCAGTACTTC. Its protein is CASRRQGVYEQYF.

Points on this clone: The sample contains more than one DNA sequence encoding this CDR3. The chain couples TRBV11-3 to TRBJ2-3; no clear D. CDR1 is SGHNT and CDR2 is YENEEA in the germline V gene. The CDR3 sequence is 14 residues long. V lost 1 base and J 0 bases, leaving 5 bases between the germline ends. The CDR3 sequence: CASSLGPSTDTQYF. For the CDR3, the DNA is TGTGCCAGCAGCTTAGGCCCCAGCACAGATACGCAGTATTTT.

The chain carries TRBV5-4 and TRBJ2-7, with TRBD2 matching 10 bases. The CDR3 has 16 amino acids. Germline V gives CDR1 SGHNT, CDR2 YYREEE (reference sequence). With V trimmed by 0 bases and J by 1 base, 4 bases remained unmatched. Written as DNA, the CDR3 is TGTGCCAGCAGCTTGGTCGCTAGCGGGGGTTCCTACGAGCAGTACTTC. This gives the protein CASSLVASGGSYEQYF.

V gene TRBV21-1 combines with J gene TRBJ1-3; TRBD1, as called in the table, went unchecked against the DNA. TRBV21-1 represents a pseudogene. The CDR3 extends over 12 amino acids. CDR3 bases: TGTGCCACCCCACAGGCTAGAAACACCATATATTTT. Protein sequence: CATPQARNTIYF.

The chain is built from TRBV29-1 and TRBJ1-2; weak D call: TRBD1 (5 bases). This CDR3 region has 11 residues. V gave up 8 bases and J gave up 5 bases, with 12 bases separating them. Germline CDR1 reads SQVTM; CDR2 reads ANQGSEA. The CDR3 here is CSSQGDYGYTF. CDR3 coding DNA: TGCAGCTCCCAAGGGGATTATGGCTACACCTTC.

This clone was observed a single time. This chain joins TRBV10-3 and TRBJ2-2; a weak D match, TRBD1 (6 bases). The V gene lost 7 bases and the J gene lost 0 bases, with 12 bases spanning the gap. The CDR3 is 15 amino acids. Germline CDR1 ENHRY, CDR2 SYGVKD. The CDR3 protein is CAIKEGHANTGELFF. The CDR3 coding sequence is TGTGCCATCAAAGAGGGACACGCGAACACCGGGGAGCTGTTTTTT.

The V call is TRBV6-5, the J call TRBJ1-1; D remains unclear. V shed 5 bases and J shed 11 bases, with 12 bases lying between them. The CDR3 has 11 residues. CDR1 is MNHEY, CDR2 SVGAGI, per germline. The CDR3 bases are TGTGCCAGCAGTGAAAAAATTGCGGCTTTCTTT. As protein: CASSEKIAAFF.

The chain is built from TRBV11-1 and TRBJ1-1; 11 bases agree with TRBD1. This CDR3 is built from 15 residues. Germline CDR1 is SGHAT and CDR2 is FQDESV (reference sequence). Trimming at V came to 1 base and at J to 3 bases, leaving 1 base not matched to a gene. For the CDR3, the DNA is TGTGCCAGCAGCTTAGAGGGACAGGGGGACACTGAAGCTTTCTTT. Translation: CASSLEGQGDTEAFF.

The J gene is TRBJ1-2, the V gene TRBV21-1; no check of the table's D call, TRBD1, against the DNA was made. TRBV21-1 is a known pseudogene. The CDR3 totals 16 residues. DNA of the CDR3: TGTGCCAGCAGCAAAGAGGAGTGGACAGGGCGGGGAGGCTACACCTTC. Protein sequence: CASSKEEWTGRGGYTF.

This clone appeared a single time. This sequence joins TRBV7-2 and TRBJ2-2; 7 nucleotides align to TRBD1. There are 14 residues in the CDR3. V trimming: 5 bases; J trimming: 3 bases; junction bases outside the gene matches: 3. Per the germline V gene, CDR1 is SGHTA and CDR2 is FQGNSA. CDR3 sequence reads: CASSRGRDTGELFF. The CDR3 DNA reads as TGTGCCAGCAGCAGGGGGCGCGACACCGGGGAGCTGTTTTTT.

The chain combines TRBV6-6 with TRBJ1-4; 9 bases match TRBD1. V lost 6 bases, J lost 6 bases, and 8 bases stayed unmatched. This CDR3 comprises 15 residues. Germline V gene data show CDR1 as MNHNY and CDR2 as SVGAGI (reference sequence). CDR3 coding DNA: TGTGCCAGCAGCCCCGTGGACAGGGGTGATGAAAAACTGTTTTTT. Protein sequence: CASSPVDRGDEKLFF.